The 15 T cell receptor beta chains below were found in one sample sequenced in a study of blood T cell repertoires in COVID-19. Method: immunoSEQ multiplex PCR; TCRdb's copy keeps in-frame clones and lacks some. The table has about 120,000 clones, around four fifths seen once. The sample was peripheral blood. These TCRs come from a man aged 25 to 40 with acute or convalescent COVID-19.

The chain has TRBV2 and TRBJ1-2; 10 nucleotides match TRBD1. Germline CDR1 and CDR2: SNHLY and FYNNEI. V lost 6 bases and J lost 5; bases outside the gene matches: 6. CDR3 size: 14 residues. The CDR3 reads CASSGTGDLYGYTF. As DNA, the CDR3 is TGTGCCAGCAGCGGGACAGGGGACTTGTATGGCTACACCTTC.

The chain carries TRBV9 and TRBJ2-1; TRBD2 might be the D (6 bases). This CDR3 comprises 17 residues. The ends were cut back, 0 bases at V and 0 bases at J, with 13 bases in the middle. Germline V gene lookup returns CDR1 SGDLS and CDR2 YYNGEE. The DNA of the CDR3 is TGTGCCAGCAGCGTAGATTTTAGCGGAAGCTCCTACAATGAGCAGTTCTTC. This codes for CASSVDFSGSSYNEQFF.

Concerning this clone itself: The junction differs from germline at one of its ends, possibly a read error. The V gene is TRBV5-1, the J gene TRBJ2-5; D unresolved. The CDR3 extends over 15 amino acids. CDR1 and CDR2 (germline): SGHRS, YFSETQ. CDR3 sequence (DNA): TGCGCCAGCAGCGTCCCGGTTCAGTCTCAAGAGGCCCAGTACTTC. It codes for CASSVPVQSQEAQYF.

The V and J genes are TRBV29-1 and TRBJ2-5, with 10 bases matching TRBD2. After removal of 6 bases from V and 2 bases from J, the junction contained 6 bases not matched to a gene. The CDR3 contains 14 residues. CDR1 SQVTM and CDR2 ANQGSEA come from the germline V gene. The CDR3 DNA sequence: TGCAGCGTGCGACTAGCGGGTTTACAAGAGACCCAGTACTTC. Translating gives CSVRLAGLQETQYF.

The V call is TRBV29-1, the J call TRBJ1-2; weak D call: TRBD1 (5 bases). V gave up 1 base and J gave up 1 base, with 10 bases separating them. The germline V gene has CDR1 SQVTM and CDR2 ANQGSEA. The CDR3 is 14 amino acids. This CDR3 reads CSVEAGGDNYGYTF. CDR3 DNA sequence: TGCAGCGTTGAAGCGGGGGGAGATAACTATGGCTACACCTTC.

The CDR3 region has the DNA TGTGCCAGCGTGGCTAGCGCTGGGGCAGATACGCAGTATTTT. Translation: CASVASAGADTQYF. The chain joins TRBV6-5 to TRBJ2-3; possibly TRBD2 for D (6 bases). With 8 bases removed from V and 4 bases from J, the gap between germline ends came to 16 bases. The CDR3 sequence is 14 residues long. Per the germline V gene, CDR1 is MNHEY and CDR2 is SVGAGI.

V and J are TRBV15 and TRBJ2-1; 8 nucleotides match TRBD2. Germline-derived CDR1 and CDR2 are LNHNV and YYDKDF (reference sequence). V lost 1 base and J lost 8; bases outside the gene matches: 7. The CDR3 contains 15 residues. The CDR3 spells CATSRVPGLVYEQFF. CDR3 bases: TGTGCCACCAGCAGAGTCCCGGGACTAGTATATGAGCAGTTCTTC.

This chain joins TRBV7-2 and TRBJ2-3; 9 bases agree with TRBD2. The CDR3 runs to 16 residues. V shed 3 bases, J shed 2 bases, and the junction held 6 bases outside the gene matches. CDR1 SGHTA and CDR2 FQGNSA come from the germline V gene. DNA for the CDR3: TGTGCCAGCAGCTTCCGAGGCGGGGGGGCCACAGATACGCAGTATTTT. Translation: CASSFRGGGATDTQYF.

The genes are TRBV9 and TRBJ2-5; 8 positions match TRBD2. The CDR3 spans 16 residues. Germline-derived CDR1 and CDR2 are SGDLS and YYNGEE. The ends lost 5 bases at V and 4 bases at J; junction bases unmatched: 13. CDR3 DNA: TGTGCCAGCAGTATGGGGGGAGCGGGAGCAGTAGAGACCCAGTACTTC. Residues: CASSMGGAGAVETQYF.

V is TRBV12-5 and J is TRBJ2-2, with TRBD1 identical over 7 bases. V shed 1 base, J shed 6 bases, and the junction held 5 bases outside the gene matches. Germline V gene data show CDR1 as LGHNT and CDR2 as FRNRAP. The length of the CDR3 is 15 residues. As DNA, the CDR3 is TGTGCTAGTGGTTTGGCCCGACAGGGCGCCGGGGAGCTGTTTTTT. Protein product: CASGLARQGAGELFF.

CDR3 sequence reads: CATSRRTGNYGYTF. DNA of the CDR3: TGTGCCACCAGCAGGAGGACAGGAAACTATGGCTACACCTTC. This chain uses TRBV15 with TRBJ1-2; 7 nucleotides line up with TRBD1. This CDR3 is built from 14 residues. Germline CDR1 is LNHNV and CDR2 is YYDKDF (reference sequence). The junction had 3 bases not matched to a gene; V was cut back by 3 bases and J by 2 bases.

The chain joins TRBV15 to TRBJ2-5; TRBD2 might be the D (7 bases). Trimming removed 0 bases from V and 5 bases from J, with 13 bases in between. CDR3 length: 15 residues. CDR1 is LNHNV, CDR2 YYDKDF, per germline (reference sequence). In nucleotides, the CDR3 is TGTGCCACCAGCAGAGATCGGGGGGCCGGGGAGACCCAGTACTTC. Its translation: CATSRDRGAGETQYF.

The chain joins TRBV9 to TRBJ2-5, with 10 bases aligning to TRBD2. J was trimmed by 3 bases and V by 4 bases; bases with no gene match: 3. This CDR3 has 14 residues. CDR1 SGDLS and CDR2 YYNGEE come from the germline V gene. The CDR3 sequence is CASSLGLAEETQYF. As DNA, the CDR3 is TGTGCCAGCAGCCTTGGACTAGCGGAAGAGACCCAGTACTTC.

This clone turned up a few times. The rearrangement uses TRBV27 and TRBJ2-2, with unresolved D. V lost 2 bases and J lost 8, with 6 bases in between. Germline CDR1 and CDR2: MNHEY and SMNVEV (reference sequence). The CDR3 has 12 amino acids. CDR3 coding DNA: TGTGCCAGCAGTTTAGCGCTAGGGGAGCTGTTTTTT. It encodes CASSLALGELFF.

This sequence joins TRBV30 and TRBJ1-2, with 10 bases that match TRBD1. Trimming at V came to 5 bases and at J to 8 bases, leaving 8 bases not matched to a gene. The CDR3 has 13 residues. The germline CDR1 and CDR2 sequences are GTSNPN and SVGIG (reference sequence). Here the CDR3 reads CAWGTGEKEGYTF. The CDR3 region has the DNA TGTGCCTGGGGGACAGGGGAAAAGGAGGGCTACACCTTC.